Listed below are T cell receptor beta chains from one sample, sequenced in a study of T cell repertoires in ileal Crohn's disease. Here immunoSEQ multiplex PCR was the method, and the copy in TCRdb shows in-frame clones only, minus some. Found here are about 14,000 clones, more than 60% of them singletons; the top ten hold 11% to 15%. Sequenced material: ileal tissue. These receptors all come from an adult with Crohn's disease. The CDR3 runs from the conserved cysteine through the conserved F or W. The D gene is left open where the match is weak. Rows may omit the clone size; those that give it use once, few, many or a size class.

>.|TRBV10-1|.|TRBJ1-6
CASSARANNSPLHF
TGCGCCAGCAGTGCGCGGGCGAATAATTCACCCCTCCACTTT
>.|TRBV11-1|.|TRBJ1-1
CASSLGRGQAEAFF
TGTGCCAGCAGCTTAGGCCGAGGGCAGGCTGAAGCTTTCTTT
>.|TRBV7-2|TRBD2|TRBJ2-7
CASSRPGGYYEQYF
TGTGCCAGCAGCCGTCCGGGGGGTTACTACGAGCAGTACTTC
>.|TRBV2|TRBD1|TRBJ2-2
CASNQGTGLTGELFF
TGTGCCAGCAATCAAGGGACAGGGCTGACCGGGGAGCTGTTTTTT
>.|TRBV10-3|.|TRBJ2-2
CAISESKMNTGELFF
TGTGCCATCAGTGAGTCGAAGATGAACACCGGGGAGCTGTTTTTT
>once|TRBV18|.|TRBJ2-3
CASSPQGDTQYF
TGTGCCAGCTCACCACAGGGCGATACGCAGTATTTT
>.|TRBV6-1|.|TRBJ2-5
CASTQGGQETQYF
TGTGCCAGCACTCAGGGGGGGCAAGAGACCCAGTACTTC
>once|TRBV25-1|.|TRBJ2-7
CASSESKGGVHEQYF
TGTGCCAGCAGTGAATCAAAGGGCGGGGTCCACGAGCAGTACTTC
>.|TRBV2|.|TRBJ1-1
CASSVGLNTEAFF
TGTGCCAGCAGTGTAGGGCTGAACACTGAAGCTTTCTTT
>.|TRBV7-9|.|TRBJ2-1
CASILTPGMQFF
TGTGCCAGCATCCTAACCCCTGGAATGCAGTTCTTC
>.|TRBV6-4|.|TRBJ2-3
CASSDSIGGGTDTQYF
TGTGCCAGCAGTGACTCCATCGGGGGTGGGACAGATACGCAGTATTTT